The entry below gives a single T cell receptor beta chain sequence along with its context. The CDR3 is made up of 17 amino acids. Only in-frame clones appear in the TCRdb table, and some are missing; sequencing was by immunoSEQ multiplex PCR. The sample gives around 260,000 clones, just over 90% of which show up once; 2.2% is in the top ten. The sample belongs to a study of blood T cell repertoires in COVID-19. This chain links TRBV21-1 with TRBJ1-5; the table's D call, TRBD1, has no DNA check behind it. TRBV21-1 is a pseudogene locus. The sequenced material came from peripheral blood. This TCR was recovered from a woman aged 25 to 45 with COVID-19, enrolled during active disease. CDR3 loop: CASSKGSRDRSGQPQHF. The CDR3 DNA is TGTGCCAGCAGCAAAGGATCGAGGGACAGGTCCGGTCAGCCCCAGCATTTT.